This TCR beta chain was sequenced during a study of blood T cell repertoires in COVID-19. About the research overall: Sources were T cells, B-cell-depleted T cells, or PBMCs; the material itself was cDNA or gDNA.

Authors' analysis steps: From reference gene primer amplification, estimates of nucleated cell counts were derived. Produced via immunoSEQ multiplex PCR; TCRdb's table is partial and in-frame only. V and J calls and clone size come straight from that table; D and trimming were deduced from the DNA. This table has some 130,000 clones, more than 70% appearing once. This clone was counted many times. Additional DNA sequences in this sample encode the identical CDR3. The sequenced sample was peripheral blood. This receptor was identified in a human donor in a cohort sampled during active COVID-19.

The CDR3 DNA is TGTGCCAGCAGCAAAGAGGGGGCGGGGGGAAACACAGATACGCAGTATTTT. Protein sequence: CASSKEGAGGNTDTQYF. This chain links TRBV21-1 with TRBJ2-3; the table calls TRBD2, which could not be checked here. TRBV21-1 is annotated as a pseudogene. The CDR3 consists of 17 residues.